This TCR beta chain was sequenced for a study of molecular identifiers for immune sequencing clone quantification. Whole-study findings and limits: Clones above 20 RNA copies contained over 98% of effector molecules but under 1% of naive ones.

This clonotype came up many times. What it binds is not known. Bulk libraries came from a prior protocol with listed TCR primers. TCRdb re-analysed the PCR reads in MiXCR, keeping a single row per CDR3 protein. This sample has hundreds of thousands of distinct CDR3 sequences, with roughly 27% found just once. Germline V gives CDR1 DFQATT, CDR2 SNEGSKA (reference sequence). V was cut by 6 bases and J by 4 bases, with 19 bases left in between. The CDR3 covers 14 residues. The TCR comes from a human donor in good health. Some libraries in this study had Jurkat cell RNA spiked in. The sample taken for sequencing was naive CD8+ T cells from blood, with Jurkat cell RNA spiked in. Described subset: FACS-sorted CD8+CD4-CCR7+CD45RA+ naive T cells. The chain combines TRBV20-1 with TRBJ2-7, with a tentative D call TRBD2 (5 bases). The CDR3 nucleotides are TGCAGTGCCGAGGGTGGTCAGGTGTATTACGAGCAGTACTTC. It encodes CSAEGGQVYYEQYF.